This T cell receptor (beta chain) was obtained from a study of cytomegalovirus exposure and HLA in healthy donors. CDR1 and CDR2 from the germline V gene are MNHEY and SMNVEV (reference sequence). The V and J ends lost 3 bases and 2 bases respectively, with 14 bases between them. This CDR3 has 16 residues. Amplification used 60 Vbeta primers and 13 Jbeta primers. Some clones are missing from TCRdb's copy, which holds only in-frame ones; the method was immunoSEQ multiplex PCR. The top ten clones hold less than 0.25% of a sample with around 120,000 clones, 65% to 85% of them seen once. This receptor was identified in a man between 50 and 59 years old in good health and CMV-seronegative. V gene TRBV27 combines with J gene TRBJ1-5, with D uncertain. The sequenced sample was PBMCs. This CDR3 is CASSFLSGTGNQPQHF. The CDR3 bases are TGTGCCAGCAGTTTCTTAAGCGGAACAGGCAATCAGCCCCAGCATTTT.